This is a list of T cell receptor beta chains from one sample in a study of read filtering for tumor transcriptome and immune sequencing. TCRdb reprocessed the reads via MiXCR and lists one record per CDR3 protein. The top ten clones hold 45% of a sample with over 55,000 distinct CDR3 sequences, approximately 15% of them seen once. The source material was a population of CD138-negative cells sorted from bone marrow. The receptors stem from a donor aged 40 or older with multiple myeloma. The CDR3 runs from the conserved cysteine through the conserved F or W. The D gene is left open where the match is weak. Part of the rows lack a size; the others show once, few, many or a class for expanded clones.

V	D	J	size	CDR3	DNA
TRBV20-1	TRBD2	TRBJ2-1	many	CSARGTSGRKPSFSSYNEQFF	TGCAGTGCTAGGGGGACTAGCGGGAGGAAACCTTCATTTAGCTCCTACAATGAGCAGTTCTTC
TRBV6-1	-	TRBJ2-2	-	CASSDERIYRTGELFF	TGTGCCAGCAGTGACGAAAGAATTTATCGGACCGGGGAGCTGTTTTTT
TRBV29-1	TRBD1	TRBJ2-7	many	CSVEDLTGANYEQYF	TGCAGCGTTGAAGATCTGACAGGGGCGAACTACGAGCAGTACTTC
TRBV2	TRBD1	TRBJ2-1	many	CASTGTGAYNEQFF	TGTGCCAGCACTGGGACAGGGGCCTACAATGAGCAGTTCTTC
TRBV28	TRBD1	TRBJ2-7	-	CASSLPGQGNYEQYF	TGTGCCAGCAGTTTACCGGGACAGGGGAATTACGAGCAGTACTTC
TRBV20-1	-	TRBJ2-3	many	CSAPVQGTDTQYF	TGCAGTGCCCCTGTGCAAGGCACAGATACGCAGTATTTT
TRBV7-2	-	TRBJ1-3	few	CASSLRGIGRGPGNTIYF	TGTGCCAGCAGCTTAAGAGGCATTGGCAGGGGCCCGGGAAACACCATATATTTT
TRBV7-3	-	TRBJ2-3	-	CASSLMGSDTQYF	TGTGCCAGCAGCTTAATGGGGTCAGATACGCAGTATTTT
TRBV12-3/TRBV12-4	TRBD2	TRBJ2-3	few	CASSPGLAGGDTQYF	TGTGCCAGCAGTCCGGGGCTAGCGGGAGGAGATACGCAGTATTTT
TRBV29-1	TRBD2	TRBJ2-1	many	CSVQGGGKEQFF	TGCAGCGTTCAGGGCGGGGGAAAGGAGCAGTTCTTC
TRBV27	-	TRBJ2-1	many	CASSLVGDGVNNEQFF	TGTGCCAGCAGTTTAGTGGGTGATGGCGTCAACAATGAGCAGTTCTTC
TRBV18	TRBD1	TRBJ1-4	few	CASRQGADEKLFF	TGTGCCAGCCGACAGGGGGCGGATGAAAAACTGTTTTTT
TRBV5-1	-	TRBJ1-1	-	CASSLERQTEAFF	TGCGCCAGCAGCTTGGAACGGCAGACCGAAGCTTTCTTT
TRBV29-1	-	TRBJ2-7	many	CSVEDEGSYEQYF	TGCAGCGTTGAAGATGAGGGATCCTACGAGCAGTACTTC
TRBV20-1	-	TRBJ2-7	many	CSAPLGRSSYEQYF	TGCAGTGCTCCCCTAGGTCGGAGCTCCTACGAGCAGTACTTC
TRBV10-3	-	TRBJ1-1	many	CAITESRGTEAFF	TGTGCCATCACCGAAAGTAGGGGGACTGAAGCTTTCTTT
TRBV29-1	TRBD1	TRBJ1-1	few	CSVGGQGNWAGWNTEAFF	TGCAGCGTTGGAGGACAGGGAAATTGGGCAGGATGGAACACTGAAGCTTTCTTT
TRBV28	-	TRBJ1-5	many	CASSIGQPQHF	TGTGCCAGCAGTATAGGTCAGCCCCAGCATTTT
TRBV7-2	-	TRBJ2-1	many	CASSFPGFSAEQFF	TGTGCCAGCAGTTTCCCGGGATTCAGCGCTGAGCAGTTCTTC
TRBV29-1	-	TRBJ1-1	-	CSADLSGLTEAFF	TGCAGCGCTGACCTCTCAGGGCTTACTGAAGCTTTCTTT
TRBV20-1	-	TRBJ2-5	many	CSGWGGLGGETQYF	TGCAGTGGCTGGGGTGGGCTAGGTGGAGAGACCCAGTACTTC
TRBV19	-	TRBJ2-7	many	CASSLRLVDYEQYF	TGTGCCAGTAGTCTGCGCCTGGTCGACTACGAGCAGTACTTC